This T cell receptor beta chain was sequenced in a study of Tregs in tolerant kidney transplant recipients. Study-level background: CD4+CD25+CD127- cells came from roughly 3-day belatacept mixed lymphocyte reactions, some with roughly five-day graft donor restimulation. Recipient cells were told from donor cells by antibody staining.

Concerning this clone: What it binds is not known.

The method was immunoSEQ multiplex PCR; TCRdb's version includes in-frame clones alone and lacks a portion of them. The profile shows about 31,000 clones, about 79% of them singletons. Study observations and caveats: Activated donor B cell expansion appeared to reveal the most relevant donor-specific TCRbeta repertoire.

Deletions cut 2 bases from V and 0 bases from J, with 9 bases between. The CDR3 length is 14 residues. The germline gives CDR1 GTSNPN, CDR2 SVGIG (reference sequence). The chain couples TRBV30 to TRBJ2-3; no clear D. The TCR sequence derives from a human donor in good health. The sequencing input was Tregs from blood cultured with allogeneic cells. Here the CDR3 reads CAWSTAPSTDTQYF. CDR3 bases: TGTGCCTGGAGTACGGCGCCTAGCACAGATACGCAGTATTTT.